These 30 T cell receptor beta chains came from one sample sequenced in a study of T cell responses to AZD1222 COVID-19 vaccine. Clones were read by immunoSEQ multiplex PCR, and TCRdb kept only the in-frame ones, dropping some. Of over 90,000 clones in the sample, 90% were seen once. The source material was peripheral blood, sampled on day 0 of AZD1222 vaccination. The receptor source for this set is an adult in good health.

This clone was observed a single time. The V gene is TRBV7-8, the J gene TRBJ2-7, with 7 bases identical to TRBD1. V shed 1 base, J shed 5 bases, and the junction held 5 bases outside the gene matches. Germline assignment: CDR1 SGHVS and CDR2 FQNEAQ. The length of the CDR3 is 14 residues. Here the CDR3 DNA reads TGTGCCAGCAGCTTAGGACAGGGTCTACACGAGCAGTACTTC. Its translation is CASSLGQGLHEQYF.

V and J are TRBV27 and TRBJ2-7; 8 nucleotides align to TRBD1. Germline CDR1 reads MNHEY; CDR2 reads SMNVEV (reference sequence). The V segment lost 4 bases and the J segment 2 bases; nucleotides outside the gene matches: 7. The CDR3 extends over 15 amino acids. CDR3 DNA: TGTGCCAGCAGTTCCACTCACAGGGGGGCCTACGAGCAGTACTTC. Its protein product is CASSSTHRGAYEQYF.

The chain has TRBV7-3 and TRBJ1-1, with a weak D call TRBD1 (5 bases). The V gene's germline CDR1 is SGHTA and CDR2 FQGTGA. The ends were cut back, 4 bases at V and 3 bases at J, with 9 bases in the middle. The CDR3 runs to 13 residues. CDR3 nucleotides: TGTGCCAGCAGCTCGGGGCCGGACACTGAAGCTTTCTTT. Encoded protein: CASSSGPDTEAFF.

The V gene is TRBV5-6, the J gene TRBJ1-2; D ambiguous. Germline V gene sequence: CDR1 SGHDT, CDR2 YYEEEE. The germline V and J ends were trimmed by 1 base and 6 bases, with 10 bases remaining between them. The CDR3 spans 13 residues. The CDR3 bases are TGTGCCAGCAGCTTGTGGGCAGAAGATGGCTACACCTTC. Amino acid sequence: CASSLWAEDGYTF. Using reference TRBV5-6 and TRBJ1-2 for the parts outside the CDR3, the full variable domain is DAGVTQSPTHLIKTRGQQVTLRCSPKSGHDTVSWYQQALGQGPQFIFQYYEEEERQRGNFPDRFSGHQFPNYSSELNVNALLLGDSALYLCASSLWAEDGYTFGSGTRLTVV.

The J gene is TRBJ1-2, the V gene TRBV28, with a possible D match to TRBD1 (6 bases). CDR1 is MDHEN, CDR2 SYDVKM, per germline. V was trimmed by 6 bases and J by 4 bases, leaving 15 bases between them. There are 14 residues in the CDR3. The CDR3 protein is CASSYRERAYGYTF. CDR3 nucleotides: TGTGCCAGCAGCTACAGGGAACGGGCCTATGGCTACACCTTC.

The J gene is TRBJ1-1, the V gene TRBV5-6, with D perhaps TRBD1 (5 bases). Germline V gives CDR1 SGHDT, CDR2 YYEEEE. The V end lost 1 base, the J end lost 6 bases, and 16 bases lay between the germline ends. The CDR3 has 15 residues. The CDR3 spells CASSLLTANFPEAFF. CDR3 DNA: TGTGCCAGCAGCTTGTTGACAGCAAATTTTCCTGAAGCTTTCTTT. Based on the CDR3 plus reference TRBV5-6 and TRBJ1-1, the full variable domain is DAGVTQSPTHLIKTRGQQVTLRCSPKSGHDTVSWYQQALGQGPQFIFQYYEEEERQRGNFPDRFSGHQFPNYSSELNVNALLLGDSALYLCASSLLTANFPEAFFGQGTRLTVV.

Only a few counts were recorded for this clone. The chain links TRBV28 to TRBJ1-3; no clear D gene. V shed 7 bases and J shed 4 bases, with 11 bases lying between them. CDR1 is MDHEN, CDR2 SYDVKM, per germline. The length of the CDR3 is 13 residues. The CDR3: CASTTSRGNTIYF. CDR3 bases: TGTGCCAGCACCACAAGCCGCGGAAACACCATATATTTT.

The chain employs TRBV2 and TRBJ2-1; 15 bases align to TRBD2. J lost 9 bases, V lost 7 bases, and 10 bases had no gene match. Germline values: CDR1 SNHLY, CDR2 FYNNEI. CDR3 length equals 16 residues. The CDR3 DNA sequence: TGTGCCAGCACCCCAGGACTAGCGGGGGGGCGGGGTGAGCAGTTCTTC. Translation: CASTPGLAGGRGEQFF.

The chain employs TRBV7-2 and TRBJ2-7, with 7 bases that match TRBD1. This CDR3 region has 13 residues. CDR1 is SGHTA and CDR2 is FQGNSA in the germline V gene. The V segment lost 5 bases and the J segment 2 bases; nucleotides outside the gene matches: 3. The CDR3 nucleotides are TGTGCCAGCAGCCACAGGGGTACCTACGAGCAGTACTTC. Protein: CASSHRGTYEQYF.

The chain recombines TRBV7-8 with TRBJ2-5; 12 nucleotides agree with TRBD2. The germline gives CDR1 SGHVS, CDR2 FQNEAQ. The trim removed 8 bases at V and 7 bases at J, leaving 14 bases unmatched. The CDR3 contains 16 residues. CDR3 residues: CASFMGLAGGYLTQYF. In DNA form, the CDR3 reads TGTGCCAGCTTTATGGGGCTAGCGGGGGGGTATTTGACCCAGTACTTC.

V gene TRBV9 combines with J gene TRBJ1-3; D gene unclear. The CDR3 covers 17 residues. The germline V gene encodes CDR1 SGDLS and CDR2 YYNGEE. V was trimmed by 0 bases and J by 0 bases, leaving 13 bases between them. In nucleotides, the CDR3 is TGTGCCAGCAGCGTAGGGTTGAGGGCGACCTCTGGAAACACCATATATTTT. Amino acid sequence: CASSVGLRATSGNTIYF.

The rearrangement links TRBV18 to TRBJ1-4; D is undetermined. From germline, CDR1 is KGHSH and CDR2 LQKENI. V was shortened by 5 bases and J by 5 bases, with 12 bases between the two germline ends. This CDR3 spans 14 amino acids. The CDR3 DNA reads TGTGCCAGCTCATCCTCTTTCCTCAATGAAAAACTGTTTTTT. Its protein product is CASSSSFLNEKLFF.

The chain combines TRBV1 with TRBJ2-3; TRBD1 is the table's D call, not checked against the DNA. TRBV1 is annotated as a pseudogene. The CDR3 totals 15 residues. The CDR3 DNA follows: TGCACCAGCAGCCTAAACCTCAGGTGGGCAGATACGCAGTATTTT. This gives the protein CTSSLNLRWADTQYF.

The sample holds one count of this clone. This CDR3 is CASSPSQGAARFVDTQYF. CDR3 coding DNA: TGTGCCAGCAGCCCTTCACAGGGGGCGGCACGCTTTGTAGATACGCAGTATTTT. The chain links TRBV5-4 to TRBJ2-3, with TRBD1 matching over 9 bases. The CDR3 sequence is 18 residues long. Germline CDR1 is SGHNT and CDR2 is YYREEE (reference sequence). Trimming at V came to 4 bases and at J to 5 bases, leaving 17 bases not matched to a gene.

V and J are TRBV27 and TRBJ2-3; no clear D gene. This CDR3 region has 14 residues. Per the germline V gene, CDR1 is MNHEY and CDR2 is SMNVEV (reference sequence). The germline V and J ends were trimmed by 5 bases and 4 bases, with 13 bases remaining between them. CDR3 sequence: CASSRFTSADTQYF. The CDR3 DNA follows: TGTGCCAGCAGTCGGTTCACCAGTGCAGATACGCAGTATTTT.

The chain employs TRBV28 and TRBJ2-5; a weak D match, TRBD1 (6 bases). The CDR3 runs 13 residues. Germline CDR1 MDHEN, CDR2 SYDVKM. Trimming pared 6 bases from V and 3 bases from J, leaving 11 bases between. CDR3 coding DNA: TGTGCCAGCAGGCTACAGGGTAAAGAGACCCAGTACTTC. This gives the protein CASRLQGKETQYF.

V and J are TRBV7-9 and TRBJ2-1, with 8 bases lining up with TRBD1. The CDR3 spans 18 residues. V shed 5 bases, J shed 0 bases, and the junction held 12 bases outside the gene matches. CDR1 and CDR2 (germline): SEHNR, FQNEAQ (reference sequence). This CDR3 is CASSPRGLTGGSYNEQFF. CDR3 sequence (DNA): TGTGCCAGCAGCCCTCGGGGTCTAACAGGGGGCTCCTACAATGAGCAGTTCTTC.

J is TRBJ1-2 and V is TRBV7-8; 8 bases are a match to TRBD1. The CDR3 length is 14 residues. Germline assignment: CDR1 SGHVS and CDR2 FQNEAQ. The ends lost 5 bases at V and 4 bases at J; junction bases unmatched: 6. The chain's CDR3 is CASSPPDRGYGYTF. Written as DNA, the CDR3 is TGTGCCAGCAGCCCCCCCGACAGGGGCTATGGCTACACCTTC.

CDR3 region: CSVKRGANTGELFF. The CDR3, as DNA: TGCAGCGTCAAGCGGGGGGCGAACACCGGGGAGCTGTTTTTT. J is TRBJ2-2 and V is TRBV29-1; 9 bases match TRBD2. The ends lost 6 bases at V and 0 bases at J; junction bases unmatched: 2. Germline V gene sequence: CDR1 SQVTM, CDR2 ANQGSEA. This CDR3 is 14 amino acids long.

The V and J genes are TRBV9 and TRBJ1-2; 7 bases agree with TRBD1. The CDR3 contains 15 residues. With V trimmed by 1 base and J by 7 bases, 10 bases remained unmatched. The germline V gene has CDR1 SGDLS and CDR2 YYNGEE. DNA for the CDR3: TGTGCCAGCAGCGTATCAGGGGGTAGATCGGGTGGCTACACCTTC. Its protein product is CASSVSGGRSGGYTF.

This chain links TRBV6-5 with TRBJ1-1; maybe TRBD1 (6 bases). CDR3 length equals 12 residues. V was cut by 6 bases and J by 6 bases, with 11 bases left in between. Germline values: CDR1 MNHEY, CDR2 SVGAGI. CDR3 nucleotide sequence: TGTGCCAGCAGGGCCCAGGGGTCTGAAGCTTTCTTT. Amino acids: CASRAQGSEAFF.

The chain carries TRBV30 and TRBJ2-7; D is undetermined. Trimming pared 3 bases from V and 6 bases from J, leaving 15 bases between. This CDR3 region has 13 residues. Germline V gene sequence: CDR1 GTSNPN, CDR2 SVGIG (reference sequence). CDR3 bases: TGTGCCTGGAGACCCTCCATGTTCGGCGAGCAGTACTTC. As protein: CAWRPSMFGEQYF. Full variable domain (rest looked up from reference TRBV30 and TRBJ2-7): SQTIHQWPATLVQPVGSPLSLECTVEGTSNPNLYWYRQAAGRGLQLLFYSVGIGQISSEVPQNLSASRPQDRQFILSSKKLLLSDSGFYLCAWRPSMFGEQYFGPGTRLTVT.

The rearrangement links TRBV4-1 to TRBJ1-2; D not certain. Trimming pared 0 bases from V and 5 bases from J, leaving 13 bases between. In germline, CDR1 is MGHRA, CDR2 YSYEKL. There are 15 residues in the CDR3. DNA of the CDR3: TGCGCCAGCAGCCAAGATCGTCGAGGAGGGTATGGCTACACCTTC. This translates into CASSQDRRGGYGYTF.

The CDR3 sequence: CASSQSPERAFF. Written as DNA, the CDR3 is TGCGCCAGCAGTCAATCCCCCGAGAGGGCTTTCTTT. V is TRBV23-1 and J is TRBJ1-1; unclear D gene. TRBV23-1 is filed as an ORF, its function uncertain. The CDR3 loop spans 12 amino acids. Trimming removed 0 bases at V and 11 bases at J, with 10 bases between.

Here the CDR3 DNA reads TGTGCCAGCATCCCCGGAGGGGCTGAAGCTTTCTTT. Amino acid sequence: CASIPGGAEAFF. V is TRBV12-3 or TRBV12-4 and J is TRBJ1-1; weak D call: TRBD1 (5 bases). The V and J ends lost 7 bases and 6 bases respectively, with 12 bases between them. The CDR3 length is 12 residues.

The chain joins TRBV7-9 to TRBJ1-4; tentatively, D is TRBD1 (6 bases). This CDR3 contains 15 residues. V lost 5 bases and J 7 bases, leaving 17 bases between the germline ends. Germline CDR1 is SEHNR and CDR2 is FQNEAQ (reference sequence). Here the CDR3 reads CASSLPRGLSEKLFF. The CDR3 DNA reads TGTGCCAGCAGCCTTCCAAGGGGGTTGAGTGAAAAACTGTTTTTT.

The rearrangement uses TRBV18 and TRBJ2-3; 7 bases are a match to TRBD2. CDR1 is KGHSH, CDR2 LQKENI, per germline. The CDR3 loop spans 15 amino acids. Unmatched junction bases numbered 5, after V lost 2 bases and J lost 3 bases. Here the CDR3 DNA reads TGTGCCAGCTCACCAGTGGCCGGGAGGACAGATACGCAGTATTTT. This sequence encodes CASSPVAGRTDTQYF.

A note on this clone: Germline is not matched at one junction end, which may reflect a read error. V gene TRBV12-3 or TRBV12-4 combines with J gene TRBJ1-1; tentative D call: TRBD1 (6 bases). CDR3 size: 13 residues. Here the CDR3 reads CASSGQMNTETFF. The CDR3 nucleotides read TGTGCCAGCAGTGGACAGATGAACACTGAAACTTTCTTT.

The chain carries TRBV7-6 and TRBJ2-7; possibly TRBD2 for D (6 bases). The CDR3 consists of 12 residues. With 2 bases removed from V and 6 bases from J, the gap between germline ends came to 8 bases. Germline V gene lookup returns CDR1 SGHVS and CDR2 FNYEAQ. The CDR3 region has the DNA TGTGCCAGCAGCTTAATGGGGGGCGAGCAGTACTTC. Protein: CASSLMGGEQYF.

The chain employs TRBV9 and TRBJ2-3; TRBD2 matches at 8 bases. V lost 1 base to trimming and J lost 6 bases; unmatched junction nucleotides: 13. Germline-derived CDR1 and CDR2 are SGDLS and YYNGEE. The CDR3 is made up of 17 amino acids. In nucleotides, the CDR3 is TGTGCCAGCAGCGTATGGGATAGCGGGGTGACGGGCGATACGCAGTATTTT. Translation gives CASSVWDSGVTGDTQYF.